One and the same sample provided the 19 T cell receptor beta chains below, sequenced in a study of cytomegalovirus exposure and HLA in healthy donors. In the PCR, 60 Vbeta and 13 Jbeta primers were used. Assay used: immunoSEQ multiplex PCR; TCRdb lists only in-frame clones, some missing. The sample contains 120,000 or so clones, about 86% of which appear only once. Sequenced input: PBMCs. The receptors come from a middle-aged man in good health and CMV-seronegative.

The genes are TRBV6-6 and TRBJ1-1; D uncertain. This CDR3 contains 15 residues. V was clipped by 5 bases and J by 4 bases, with 17 bases between them. Per germline, CDR1 MNHNY and CDR2 SVGAGI (reference sequence). This CDR3 reads CASSPGLGGTTEAFF. CDR3 in DNA: TGTGCCAGCAGTCCAGGACTCGGCGGTACCACTGAAGCTTTCTTT.

This clone was seen a single time. The chain combines TRBV6-4 with TRBJ1-6, with 9 bases lining up with TRBD1. Per germline, CDR1 MRHNA and CDR2 SNTAGT. This CDR3 has 14 residues. V shed 3 bases and J 9 bases; nucleotides not matched to a gene: 3. The CDR3 nucleotides are TGTGCCAGCAGTGAGGGACAGGGTGGTTCACCCCTCCACTTT. Encoded protein: CASSEGQGGSPLHF.

The CDR3: CASSLVGSGVYEQYF. The CDR3 DNA is TGCGCCAGCAGCTTGGTGGGTAGCGGGGTCTACGAGCAGTACTTC. The chain uses TRBV5-1 and TRBJ2-7; 8 nucleotides agree with TRBD2. V lost 0 bases to trimming and J lost 3 bases; unmatched junction nucleotides: 5. This CDR3 contains 15 residues. The germline gives CDR1 SGHRS, CDR2 YFSETQ.

The chain uses TRBV7-2 and TRBJ2-5; a possible D gene is TRBD2 (6 bases). Germline-derived CDR1 and CDR2 are SGHTA and FQGNSA. This CDR3 has 14 amino acids. The V end lost 5 bases, the J end lost 5 bases, and 15 bases lay between the germline ends. Here the CDR3 reads CASSNGDWRETQYF. As DNA, the CDR3 is TGTGCCAGCAGCAACGGGGACTGGAGGGAGACCCAGTACTTC.

This sequence joins TRBV29-1 and TRBJ1-1, with TRBD1 identical over 7 bases. The ends lost 7 bases at V and 2 bases at J; junction bases unmatched: 7. Germline V CDR1 and CDR2: SQVTM, ANQGSEA. This CDR3 is 13 amino acids long. DNA for the CDR3: TGCAGCGCCAAACAGGGGTATAACACTGAAGCTTTCTTT. Translation: CSAKQGYNTEAFF.

The gene calls are TRBV5-8 and TRBJ1-6, with D uncertain. V lost 5 bases, J lost 9 bases, and 18 bases lay in between. The CDR3 contains 15 residues. Looked up from germline, CDR1 is SGHTS and CDR2 is YDEGEE. The DNA for the CDR3 is TGTGCCAGCAGTCTAGACGGCAGCCGGGGTTCACCCCTCCACTTT. It translates to CASSLDGSRGSPLHF.

The chain carries TRBV5-1 and TRBJ2-5; D perhaps matches TRBD1 (5 bases). The germline gives CDR1 SGHRS, CDR2 YFSETQ. V was cut by 2 bases and J by 4 bases, with 12 bases left in between. CDR3 length equals 14 residues. CDR3 coding DNA: TGCGCCAGCAGCTTCTTTGGGCAGGGAGAGACCCAGTACTTC. Its protein is CASSFFGQGETQYF.

The table lists this clone with a few counts. The CDR3 bases are TGTGCCAGCAGCAAACAGGGAACGCGGGAGACCCAGTACTTC. It yields the protein CASSKQGTRETQYF. The chain couples TRBV28 to TRBJ2-5; TRBD1 is a possible D gene (6 bases). V lost 6 bases and J 5 bases, leaving 16 bases between the germline ends. CDR3 length equals 14 residues. Germline lookup yields CDR1 MDHEN and CDR2 SYDVKM.

This chain uses TRBV28 with TRBJ1-2; 11 nucleotides agree with TRBD1. Germline V lookup: CDR1 MDHEN, CDR2 SYDVKM. The CDR3 has 18 amino acids. With 3 bases clipped from V and 7 bases from J, the junction kept 16 bases outside the gene matches. The CDR3 sequence is CASSFSGTGGLGRIGYTF. For the CDR3, the DNA is TGTGCCAGCAGTTTTAGCGGGACAGGGGGGTTAGGACGAATTGGCTACACCTTC.

V gene TRBV2 combines with J gene TRBJ2-5; tentatively, D is TRBD1 (5 bases). The V end was cut by 9 bases, the J end by 5 bases, with 13 bases between. Per germline, CDR1 SNHLY and CDR2 FYNNEI. The CDR3 is made up of 12 amino acids. The CDR3: CASTQGGETQYF. CDR3 coding DNA: TGTGCCAGTACGCAGGGTGGGGAGACCCAGTACTTC.

V gene TRBV4-2 combines with J gene TRBJ2-7, with TRBD2 matching 12 bases. Unmatched junction bases numbered 3, after V lost 1 base and J lost 5 bases. From germline, CDR1 is LGHNA and CDR2 YNFKEQ. The CDR3 consists of 15 residues. The CDR3 here is CASSQGSSGGDEQYF. CDR3 sequence (DNA): TGTGCCAGCAGCCAAGGGTCTAGCGGGGGGGACGAGCAGTACTTC.

The chain joins TRBV9 to TRBJ2-1; D may be TRBD1 (6 bases). The CDR3 is 14 amino acids. The germline CDR1 and CDR2 sequences are SGDLS and YYNGEE. The V end lost 0 bases, the J end lost 2 bases, and 6 bases lay between the germline ends. Here the CDR3 reads CASSVGTAYNEQFF. CDR3 DNA sequence: TGTGCCAGCAGCGTAGGGACAGCCTACAATGAGCAGTTCTTC.

The gene calls are TRBV6-1 and TRBJ2-5; tentative D call: TRBD1 (5 bases). V was shortened by 2 bases and J by 4 bases, with 11 bases between the two germline ends. Germline lookup yields CDR1 MNHNS and CDR2 SASEGT. The CDR3 runs 14 residues. CDR3 region: CASSERGAPETQYF. CDR3 coding DNA: TGTGCCAGCAGTGAAAGGGGCGCCCCAGAGACCCAGTACTTC.

The chain joins TRBV6-5 to TRBJ1-1; maybe TRBD1 (5 bases). CDR1 and CDR2 (germline): MNHEY, SVGAGI. Trimming pared 0 bases from V and 5 bases from J, leaving 16 bases between. There are 16 residues in the CDR3. CDR3 protein: CASSYSMGHAGTEAFF. The CDR3 DNA sequence: TGTGCCAGCAGTTACTCGATGGGGCACGCGGGGACTGAAGCTTTCTTT.

The gene calls are TRBV2 and TRBJ1-4; TRBD1 is a possible D gene (5 bases). CDR1 and CDR2 (germline): SNHLY, FYNNEI. The CDR3 consists of 15 residues. Trimming took off 9 bases at V and 0 bases at J, with 14 bases between the two ends. The CDR3 reads CARQASQATNEKLFF. CDR3 bases: TGTGCCAGACAGGCCTCCCAGGCAACTAATGAAAAACTGTTTTTT.

The chain couples TRBV18 to TRBJ1-3; D perhaps matches TRBD1 (5 bases). This CDR3 spans 17 amino acids. Germline V gene sequence: CDR1 KGHSH, CDR2 LQKENI. V lost 1 base to trimming and J lost 0 bases, with 13 bases between them. The CDR3 DNA reads as TGTGCCAGCTCACCACTCGAAAGGGACTACTCTGGAAACACCATATATTTT. Protein product: CASSPLERDYSGNTIYF.

The chain has TRBV28 and TRBJ1-5, with unresolved D. V lost 2 bases and J lost 2, with 7 bases in between. CDR1 is MDHEN, CDR2 SYDVKM, per germline. This CDR3 has 14 residues. This CDR3 reads CASSLDTGNQPQHF. DNA of the CDR3: TGTGCCAGCAGTTTAGACACGGGCAATCAGCCCCAGCATTTT. The variable domain in full, completed from reference TRBV28 and TRBJ1-5, reads DVKVTQSSRYLVKRTGEKVFLECVQDMDHENMFWYRQDPGLGLRLIYFSYDVKMKEKGDIPEGYSVSREKKERFSLILESASTNQTSMYLCASSLDTGNQPQHFGDGTRLSIL.

The V gene is TRBV19, the J gene TRBJ2-7; 8 nucleotides align to TRBD1. The V gene's germline CDR1 is LNHDA and CDR2 SQIVND (reference sequence). This CDR3 is 13 amino acids long. V was pared by 8 bases and J by 2 bases, with 5 bases of the junction left unmatched. CDR3 in DNA: TGTGCCAGTGGCCGACAGGGGACCTACGAGCAGTACTTC. Translation gives CASGRQGTYEQYF.

The CDR3 DNA sequence: TGCGCCAGCAACCTCGTGGGGGGAATGGTAGGCTATGGCTACACCTTC. Amino acids: CASNLVGGMVGYGYTF. The chain recombines TRBV5-1 with TRBJ1-2; maybe TRBD1 (5 bases). Trimming stripped 6 bases from V and 4 bases from J, with 22 bases between. This CDR3 has 16 amino acids. From germline, CDR1 is SGHRS and CDR2 YFSETQ.